One and the same sample provided the 26 T cell receptor beta chains below, sequenced in a study of blood T cell repertoires in COVID-19. Method: immunoSEQ multiplex PCR; TCRdb's copy keeps in-frame clones and lacks some. The sample has hundreds of thousands of clones, 85% seen once. The sequenced sample consisted of peripheral blood. The receptors originated from a middle-aged man with active or convalescent COVID-19.

This clone was counted a few times. The chain carries TRBV7-8 and TRBJ2-7, with D possibly TRBD1 on 6 matching bases. The germline gives CDR1 SGHVS, CDR2 FQNEAQ. V lost 5 bases and J lost 6, with 20 bases in between. The CDR3 consists of 15 residues. In DNA, the CDR3 is TGTGCCAGCAGCGCCCACAGGGTGCTCTGGGGCGAGCAGTACTTC. This encodes CASSAHRVLWGEQYF.

The table lists this clone with a count of one. The chain joins TRBV7-9 to TRBJ2-1; D unresolved. The CDR3 extends over 14 amino acids. The V end lost 5 bases, the J end lost 1 base, and 9 bases lay between the germline ends. Germline V lookup: CDR1 SEHNR, CDR2 FQNEAQ (reference sequence). The CDR3: CASSAQRSYNEQFF. For the CDR3, the DNA is TGTGCCAGCAGCGCACAGAGATCCTACAATGAGCAGTTCTTC.

The CDR3 bases are TGTGCCAGCAGCCCGCTTGGACAGGGAAACTATGGCTACACCTTC. Translation: CASSPLGQGNYGYTF. J is TRBJ1-2 and V is TRBV21-1; the table's D call TRBD1 went unverified against the DNA. TRBV21-1 is shown as a pseudogene. The CDR3 sequence is 15 residues long.

The gene calls are TRBV21-1 and TRBJ2-1; the table names TRBD2, a call not compared with the DNA. TRBV21-1 is a recognized pseudogene. This CDR3 has 16 residues. The CDR3 nucleotides are TGTGCCAGCAGCAAAGAGGAGGGAGCAGCCTACAATGAGCAGTTCTTC. It specifies CASSKEEGAAYNEQFF.

This clone came up many times. The genes are TRBV5-4 and TRBJ2-3, with D uncertain. The germline V and J ends were trimmed by 3 bases and 2 bases, with 7 bases remaining between them. Per the germline V gene, CDR1 is SGHNT and CDR2 is YYREEE (reference sequence). There are 13 residues in the CDR3. The chain's CDR3 is CASSSQNTDTQYF. The DNA for the CDR3 is TGTGCCAGCAGCTCCCAGAACACAGATACGCAGTATTTT.

V is TRBV27 and J is TRBJ1-2; 8 bases match TRBD1. This CDR3 spans 13 amino acids. The V gene's germline CDR1 is MNHEY and CDR2 SMNVEV (reference sequence). V trimming: 2 bases; J trimming: 4 bases; junction bases outside the gene matches: 0. The chain's CDR3 is CASSLTGGYGYTF. In nucleotides, the CDR3 is TGTGCCAGCAGTTTAACAGGGGGCTATGGCTACACCTTC.

The chain couples TRBV5-4 to TRBJ1-1; D might be TRBD1 (6 bases). The CDR3 sequence is 16 residues long. CDR1 and CDR2 from the germline V gene are SGHNT and YYREEE (reference sequence). Between the trimmed V and J ends, which lost 5 bases and 4 bases, there was a span of 21 bases. DNA of the CDR3: TGTGCCAGCAGTCTCACAGGGATGGGCTCTGGCACTGAAGCTTTCTTT. It yields the protein CASSLTGMGSGTEAFF.

In the case of this clone: Sequence at one end of the junction differs from germline and may be a read error. The gene calls are TRBV4-2 and TRBJ1-2, with D possibly being TRBD1 (5 bases). CDR3 length: 13 residues. Germline loops: CDR1 LGHNA, CDR2 YNFKEQ. The CDR3 coding sequence is TGTGCCAGCAGCCAACCAGGGAACTCTGGCTACACCTTC. Translation gives CASSQPGNSGYTF.

The V and J genes are TRBV13 and TRBJ2-1; maybe TRBD2 (6 bases). Per germline, CDR1 PRHDT and CDR2 FYEKMQ (reference sequence). V lost 5 bases and J 6 bases, leaving 17 bases between the germline ends. The length of the CDR3 is 15 residues. The CDR3 nucleotides read TGTGCCAGCAGCCAGAACTGGGAGCGGGTCAATGAGCAGTTCTTC. Translation: CASSQNWERVNEQFF.

This clone was picked up a small number of times. The chain joins TRBV3-1 (or the pseudogene TRBV3-2) to TRBJ2-3, with 8 nucleotides matching TRBD1. V dropped 4 bases and J dropped 6; count of bases not matched to a gene: 12. Germline CDR1 reads LGHDT; CDR2 reads YNNKEL (reference sequence). CDR3 size: 16 residues. CDR3 amino acids: CASSPRPGTGSDTQYF. DNA of the CDR3: TGTGCCAGCAGCCCACGCCCAGGGACAGGATCGGATACGCAGTATTTT.

The chain couples TRBV20-1 to TRBJ2-7; 16 bases are shared with TRBD2. The length of the CDR3 is 18 residues. V shed 5 bases, J shed 7 bases, and the junction held 17 bases outside the gene matches. Germline CDR1 and CDR2: DFQATT and SNEGSKA (reference sequence). The CDR3: CSAGGTSGRAVRVGEQYF. Here the CDR3 DNA reads TGCAGTGCTGGTGGGACTAGCGGGAGGGCGGTAAGAGTGGGGGAGCAGTACTTC.

The rearrangement joins TRBV5-4 to TRBJ2-3, with 8 bases matching TRBD2. CDR1 is SGHNT, CDR2 YYREEE, per germline (reference sequence). The CDR3 runs 13 residues. V lost 2 bases and J lost 12; bases outside the gene matches: 8. The CDR3 DNA reads as TGTGCCAGCAGCTTTAGGGGACTAGACCTCCAGTATTTT. Translated: CASSFRGLDLQYF. Full variable domain (rest looked up from reference TRBV5-4 and TRBJ2-3): ETGVTQSPTHLIKTRGQQVTLRCSSQSGHNTVSWYQQALGQGPQFIFQYYREEENGRGNFPPRFSGLQFPNYSSELNVNALELDDSALYLCASSFRGLDLQYFGPGTRLTVL.

The rearrangement uses TRBV5-4 and TRBJ2-1; TRBD2 agrees at 13 bases. CDR1 is SGHNT and CDR2 is YYREEE in the germline V gene (reference sequence). The V gene end was trimmed by 4 bases and the J gene end by 8 bases; junction bases not matched to a gene: 3. This CDR3 is built from 14 residues. For the CDR3, the DNA is TGTGCCAGCAGCAGACTAGCGGGAGGAGATGAGCAGTTCTTC. This codes for CASSRLAGGDEQFF.

The rearrangement uses TRBV6-5 and TRBJ1-2; 12 bases line up with TRBD1. The CDR3 is made up of 15 amino acids. V was clipped by 4 bases and J by 4 bases; unmatched bases: 4. The germline CDR1 and CDR2 sequences are MNHEY and SVGAGI. The CDR3 DNA sequence: TGTGCCAGCAGTTCTGGGACAGGGGGCGGCTATGGCTACACCTTC. Its protein is CASSSGTGGGYGYTF.

The chain couples TRBV19 to TRBJ1-2, with no clear D. CDR1 is LNHDA and CDR2 is SQIVND in the germline V gene (reference sequence). The V and J ends lost 0 bases and 8 bases respectively, with 13 bases between them. The CDR3 extends over 14 amino acids. The CDR3: CASSIDLTAGGYTF. The CDR3 region has the DNA TGTGCCAGTAGTATAGATCTAACGGCCGGGGGCTACACCTTC.

The chain joins TRBV28 to TRBJ1-2; no clear D gene. The CDR3 spans 14 residues. CDR1 and CDR2 (germline): MDHEN, SYDVKM. V was trimmed by 2 bases and J by 4 bases, leaving 11 bases between them. This CDR3 is CASSLPGSSYGYTF. The DNA of the CDR3 is TGTGCCAGCAGTTTACCGGGTTCGAGCTATGGCTACACCTTC.

The rearrangement links TRBV6-5 to TRBJ2-7; D is undetermined. The V gene's germline CDR1 is MNHEY and CDR2 SVGAGI. The V and J ends lost 6 bases and 6 bases respectively, with 9 bases between them. The CDR3 length is 11 residues. The CDR3 is CASSSQLEQYF. CDR3 sequence (DNA): TGTGCCAGCAGCTCACAGCTCGAGCAGTACTTC.

The chain links TRBV7-2 to TRBJ2-3; TRBD1 is a possible D gene (7 bases). The length of the CDR3 is 16 residues. Deletions cut 3 bases from V and 2 bases from J, with 15 bases between. Germline values: CDR1 SGHTA, CDR2 FQGNSA. As DNA, the CDR3 is TGTGCCAGCAGCTTTTCGACAGGGACTGCCACAGATACGCAGTATTTT. Protein product: CASSFSTGTATDTQYF.

J is TRBJ2-7 and V is TRBV4-1; D possibly corresponds to TRBD1 (5 bases). In germline, CDR1 is MGHRA, CDR2 YSYEKL. The CDR3 has 14 amino acids. V lost 0 bases, J lost 3 bases, and 9 bases lay in between. In DNA, the CDR3 is TGCGCCAGCAGCCAAGACAGGGCACACTACGAGCAGTACTTC. It is translated as CASSQDRAHYEQYF.

This clone appeared a few times. This sequence joins TRBV30 and TRBJ1-6, with 9 bases that match TRBD1. Germline V gives CDR1 GTSNPN, CDR2 SVGIG (reference sequence). The J segment lost 15 bases and the V segment lost 8 bases, leaving 14 bases of the junction unmatched. The CDR3 extends over 13 amino acids. CDR3 loop: CAGSGTGSSHLHF. The CDR3 coding sequence is TGTGCCGGCTCCGGGACAGGGAGCTCCCACCTCCACTTT. Supplemented by reference TRBV30 and TRBJ1-6, the full variable domain reads SQTIHQWPATLVQPVGSPLSLECTVEGTSNPNLYWYRQAAGRGLQLLFYSVGIGQISSEVPQNLSASRPQDRQFILSSKKLLLSDSGFYLCAGSGTGSSHLHFGNGTRLTVT.

This clone was seen just once. The chain combines TRBV6-2 or TRBV6-3 with TRBJ1-2, with D maybe TRBD1 (5 bases). Germline CDR1 reads MNHEY; CDR2 reads SVGEGT. The CDR3 runs to 13 residues. Trimming removed 7 bases at V and 8 bases at J, with 17 bases between. DNA for the CDR3: TGTGCCAGCACCCCGCAGGGCATTTCGGGCTACACCTTC. Translating it yields CASTPQGISGYTF.

The genes are TRBV7-6 and TRBJ2-7; 9 nucleotides match TRBD1. CDR1 and CDR2 (germline): SGHVS, FNYEAQ. The V gene end was trimmed by 4 bases and the J gene end by 1 base; junction bases not matched to a gene: 11. The CDR3 has 17 residues. Written as DNA, the CDR3 is TGTGCCAGCAGCTCCAGACGGACAGGGGCCGGGTCCTACGAGCAGTACTTC. This encodes CASSSRRTGAGSYEQYF.

The CDR3 region has the DNA TGTGCCAGCAGTGCCTACTACGAGCAGTACTTC. This encodes CASSAYYEQYF. The gene calls are TRBV2 and TRBJ2-7; no definite D call. CDR1 is SNHLY, CDR2 FYNNEI, per germline. The CDR3 runs to 11 residues. V shed 4 bases and J shed 3 bases, with 4 bases lying between them.

The chain joins TRBV6-5 to TRBJ2-7; 8 positions agree with TRBD1. V lost 6 bases to trimming and J lost 3 bases; unmatched junction nucleotides: 4. This CDR3 is built from 13 residues. Germline loops: CDR1 MNHEY, CDR2 SVGAGI. CDR3 protein: CASSPGGGYEQYF. DNA of the CDR3: TGTGCCAGCAGCCCAGGGGGCGGCTACGAGCAGTACTTC.

The table lists this clone with many counts. The chain is built from TRBV5-1 and TRBJ2-3; no firm D call. V was cut by 4 bases and J by 2 bases, with 8 bases left in between. Per germline, CDR1 SGHRS and CDR2 YFSETQ. This CDR3 has 13 residues. Here the CDR3 DNA reads TGCGCCAGCAGCGCGGAGAACACAGATACGCAGTATTTT. It codes for CASSAENTDTQYF.

V usage is TRBV3-1 (or the pseudogene TRBV3-2) and J usage is TRBJ2-5, with no clear D. There are 14 residues in the CDR3. The germline V gene has CDR1 LGHDT and CDR2 YNNKEL (reference sequence). V shed 1 base and J shed 4 bases, with 10 bases lying between them. The CDR3, as DNA: TGTGCCAGCAGCCAAGCCCCGAAGAGAGAGACCCAGTACTTC. Translation gives CASSQAPKRETQYF.